This TCR beta chain comes out of a study of CD8+CD57+ T cells in acquired aplastic anemia. Germline CDR1 and CDR2: SGHRS and YFSETQ. Trimming removed 0 bases at V and 2 bases at J, with 11 bases between. The CDR3 length is 15 residues. This clonotype was counted ten times or more. Patients sequenced had flow cytometry evidence of CD8+CD57+ cell expansion. TCR beta VDJ and CDR3 were profiled, and genomic DNA was the template. TCRdb re-called the reads with MiXCR, one entry per CDR3 protein. The table shows fewer than 250,000 distinct CDR3 sequences, with about half occurring only once. This clonotype was obtained from a human donor with aplastic anemia. Specimen: sorted CD4+, CD8+, or CD8+CD57+ T cells (not recorded which) from PBMCs. The V gene is TRBV5-1, the J gene TRBJ2-5, with TRBD1 as a possible D gene (5 bases). The CDR3 DNA sequence: TGCGCCAGCAGCTTGGAGGCAGGGTATCAAGAGACCCAGTACTTC. It encodes CASSLEAGYQETQYF.